The next 20 T cell receptor beta chains were all read from a single sample in a study of shared clonotypes between healthy human individuals. Clones were read by immunoSEQ multiplex PCR, and TCRdb kept only the in-frame ones, dropping some. Among over a million clones listed, 96% were seen once. Sequenced: naive CD4+ T cells sorted from blood. Subset specified: CD45RA+ positively selected. All receptors come from a young man in good health.

Comments on this clone: The sample contains more than one DNA sequence encoding this CDR3. This chain joins TRBV19 and TRBJ1-5; D is perhaps TRBD1 (5 bases). The CDR3 is 11 residues long. V lost 8 bases, J lost 6 bases, and 8 bases lay in between. CDR1 and CDR2 (germline): LNHDA, SQIVND (reference sequence). CDR3 DNA sequence: TGTGCCAGTGGCGGGGGTCAGCCCCAGCATTTT. As protein: CASGGGQPQHF.

The rearrangement links TRBV18 to TRBJ2-1; 9 bases are a match to TRBD2. Germline V gene data show CDR1 as KGHSH and CDR2 as LQKENI. The CDR3 consists of 14 residues. Trimming cost V 3 bases and J 16 bases; bases outside gene matches: 13. CDR3 DNA: TGTGCCAGCTCACCCGAGAGGGGCGGGAGGGCCAAATTCTTC. Its protein product is CASSPERGGRAKFF.

Only one count was recorded for this clone. This CDR3 is CASSVLGLGDTQYF. For the CDR3, the DNA is TGTGCCAGCAGCGTTCTAGGCCTCGGGGATACGCAGTATTTT. V usage is TRBV9 and J usage is TRBJ2-3; no reliable D call. The CDR3 is 14 residues long. Trimming left V 2 bases short and J 6 bases short, with 13 bases between. CDR1 SGDLS and CDR2 YYNGEE come from the germline V gene.

About this clone itself: The sample has other DNA sequences that encode this CDR3 too. The rearrangement links TRBV9 to TRBJ2-7; no definite D call. This CDR3 has 14 amino acids. V was cut by 0 bases and J by 0 bases, with 7 bases left in between. Germline CDR1 SGDLS, CDR2 YYNGEE. The CDR3 bases are TGTGCCAGCAGCGTAGGACATAGCTCCTACGAGCAGTACTTC. Amino acids: CASSVGHSSYEQYF.

This chain uses TRBV9 with TRBJ1-3; D not resolved. Germline loops: CDR1 SGDLS, CDR2 YYNGEE. The CDR3 spans 15 residues. Trimming took off 0 bases at V and 2 bases at J, with 9 bases between the two ends. The CDR3 protein is CASSVDLITGNTIYF. The CDR3 nucleotides are TGTGCCAGCAGCGTAGATCTCATTACTGGAAACACCATATATTTT. Full variable domain (outside the CDR3, taken from reference TRBV9 and TRBJ1-3): DSGVTQTPKHLITATGQRVTLRCSPRSGDLSVYWYQQSLDQGLQFLIQYYNGEERAKGNILERFSAQQFPDLHSELNLSSLELGDSALYFCASSVDLITGNTIYFGEGSWLTVV.

J is TRBJ2-1 and V is TRBV4-3, with a possible D match to TRBD1 (6 bases). Germline V gene data show CDR1 as LGHNA and CDR2 as YSLEER. The V end was cut by 0 bases, the J end by 2 bases, with 17 bases between. CDR3 size: 18 residues. The CDR3 is CASSQDLNRAVTYNEQFF. The CDR3 DNA sequence: TGCGCCAGCAGCCAAGATCTGAACAGGGCGGTTACCTACAATGAGCAGTTCTTC.

The gene calls are TRBV30 and TRBJ2-2; the D gene is possibly TRBD1 (5 bases). There are 15 residues in the CDR3. V was pared by 4 bases and J by 4 bases, with 16 bases between. Germline V CDR1 and CDR2: GTSNPN, SVGIG (reference sequence). CDR3 loop: CAWKSAGLGTGELFF. In nucleotides, the CDR3 is TGTGCCTGGAAATCGGCAGGGTTGGGCACCGGGGAGCTGTTTTTT.

The CDR3 bases are TGTGCCATCAGTGATCGGTCTAGCGGGACGGGTGAGCAGTTCTTC. Translation: CAISDRSSGTGEQFF. The genes are TRBV10-3 and TRBJ2-1, with 9 bases that match TRBD2. With 3 bases clipped from V and 9 bases from J, the junction kept 9 bases outside the gene matches. Germline CDR1 reads ENHRY; CDR2 reads SYGVKD. The CDR3 is made up of 15 amino acids.

About this clone itself: Other DNA sequences in this specimen translate into the identical CDR3. The rearrangement links TRBV5-1 to TRBJ2-3, with 10 nucleotides matching TRBD1. The CDR3 contains 14 residues. Losses at the gene ends were 4 bases for V and 4 bases for J; bases not matched to a gene: 3. The germline CDR1 and CDR2 sequences are SGHRS and YFSETQ. The CDR3 DNA follows: TGCGCCAGCAGCCTAGGACAGGGGGCAGATACGCAGTATTTT. This encodes CASSLGQGADTQYF.

V is TRBV28 and J is TRBJ2-1; a possible D gene is TRBD2 (5 bases). Trimming shortened V by 5 bases and J by 12 bases, and 14 bases separated the two germline ends. The CDR3 spans 12 residues. Looked up from germline, CDR1 is MDHEN and CDR2 is SYDVKM. CDR3 loop: CASSSTSFAQFF. For the CDR3, the DNA is TGTGCCAGCAGTAGCACTAGTTTTGCGCAGTTCTTC.

This clone was seen once. V usage is TRBV20-1 and J usage is TRBJ1-2; unclear D gene. The germline V gene has CDR1 DFQATT and CDR2 SNEGSKA (reference sequence). The CDR3 is 11 residues long. V was shortened by 0 bases and J by 5 bases, with 4 bases between the two germline ends. For the CDR3, the DNA is TGCAGTGCTAGAGATCGGTATGGCTACACCTTC. It specifies CSARDRYGYTF.

The CDR3 loop reads CASSKGQLQPQHF. CDR3 DNA sequence: TGTGCCAGTAGTAAGGGACAGCTACAGCCCCAGCATTTT. The chain employs TRBV19 and TRBJ1-5; 7 bases match TRBD1. This CDR3 is built from 13 residues. Germline trimming cut 4 bases from V and 7 bases from J; bases unmatched to any gene: 4. Germline assignment: CDR1 LNHDA and CDR2 SQIVND (reference sequence).

In the case of this clone: The identical CDR3 is also encoded by other nucleotide sequences in the sample. This chain connects TRBV9 to TRBJ2-1; D call uncertain. The CDR3 extends over 11 amino acids. Germline assignment: CDR1 SGDLS and CDR2 YYNGEE. V lost 0 bases and J 8 bases, leaving 3 bases between the germline ends. This CDR3 reads CASSVGYEQFF. CDR3 DNA: TGTGCCAGCAGCGTAGGCTATGAGCAGTTCTTC.

V is TRBV6-1 and J is TRBJ2-4, with D tentatively TRBD1 or TRBD2 (5 bases each). The CDR3 has 18 residues. The V end was cut by 4 bases, the J end by 5 bases, with 24 bases between. Looked up from germline, CDR1 is MNHNS and CDR2 is SASEGT. The CDR3 sequence is CASSVLRGSVHPQNIQYF. In DNA form, the CDR3 reads TGTGCCAGCAGTGTTCTTCGGGGCAGCGTTCACCCTCAAAACATTCAGTACTTC.

The chain uses TRBV7-9 and TRBJ1-2; no definite D call. The ends were cut back, 7 bases at V and 5 bases at J, with 11 bases in the middle. Germline V gene sequence: CDR1 SEHNR, CDR2 FQNEAQ (reference sequence). CDR3 length: 12 residues. This CDR3 is CASTYSAYGYTF. The CDR3 coding sequence is TGTGCCAGCACCTATTCAGCGTATGGCTACACCTTC.

The CDR3 sequence: CASTVDGEGQPQHF. For the CDR3, the DNA is TGTGCCAGTACCGTGGACGGAGAAGGTCAGCCCCAGCATTTT. J is TRBJ1-5 and V is TRBV19, with D unclear. The germline V gene has CDR1 LNHDA and CDR2 SQIVND (reference sequence). This CDR3 has 14 residues. The germline V and J ends were trimmed by 7 bases and 6 bases, with 16 bases remaining between them.

Here the CDR3 DNA reads TGTGCCACCAGCAGAGAAGGCTGGACAGGGGAGACCCAGTACTTC. Its translation: CATSREGWTGETQYF. The chain combines TRBV15 with TRBJ2-5; TRBD1 matches at 8 bases. The trim removed 0 bases at V and 5 bases at J, leaving 5 bases unmatched. CDR1 is LNHNV, CDR2 YYDKDF, per germline (reference sequence). The CDR3 totals 15 residues.

The chain uses TRBV19 and TRBJ1-1; no firm D call. The V and J ends lost 4 bases and 3 bases respectively, with 9 bases between them. The germline CDR1 and CDR2 sequences are LNHDA and SQIVND (reference sequence). The CDR3 spans 13 residues. CDR3 coding DNA: TGTGCCAGTAGTACGGGCTTGTACACTGAAGCTTTCTTT. This translates into CASSTGLYTEAFF.

The gene calls are TRBV28 and TRBJ2-3; D remains unclear. Per the germline V gene, CDR1 is MDHEN and CDR2 is SYDVKM. V was cut by 1 base and J by 2 bases, with 10 bases left in between. The CDR3 is 15 residues long. CDR3 amino acids: CASSLFSPSTDTQYF. CDR3 in DNA: TGTGCCAGCAGTTTATTTAGCCCATCCACAGATACGCAGTATTTT. Looking up the rest from reference TRBV28 and TRBJ2-3 gives the full variable domain: DVKVTQSSRYLVKRTGEKVFLECVQDMDHENMFWYRQDPGLGLRLIYFSYDVKMKEKGDIPEGYSVSREKKERFSLILESASTNQTSMYLCASSLFSPSTDTQYFGPGTRLTVL.

The rearrangement uses TRBV18 and TRBJ2-2; D is ambiguous. This CDR3 has 14 residues. CDR1 is KGHSH, CDR2 LQKENI, per germline. The germline V and J ends were trimmed by 5 bases and 5 bases, with 12 bases remaining between them. The CDR3 is CASSYDTETGELFF. Written as DNA, the CDR3 is TGTGCCAGCTCATACGATACAGAGACCGGGGAGCTGTTTTTT.